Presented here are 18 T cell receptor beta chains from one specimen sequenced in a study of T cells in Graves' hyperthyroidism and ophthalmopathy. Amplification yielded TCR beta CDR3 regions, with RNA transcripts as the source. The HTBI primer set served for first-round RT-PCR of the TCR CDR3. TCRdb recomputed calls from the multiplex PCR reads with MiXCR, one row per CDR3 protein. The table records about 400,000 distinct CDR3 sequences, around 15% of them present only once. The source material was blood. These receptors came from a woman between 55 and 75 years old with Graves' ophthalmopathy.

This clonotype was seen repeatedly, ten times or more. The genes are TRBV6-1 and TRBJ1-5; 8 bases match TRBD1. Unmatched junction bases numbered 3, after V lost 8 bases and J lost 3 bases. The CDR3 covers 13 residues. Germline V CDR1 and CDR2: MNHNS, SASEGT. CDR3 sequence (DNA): TGTGCCAGCGGGGGACAGGACAATCAGCCCCAGCATTTT. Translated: CASGGQDNQPQHF.

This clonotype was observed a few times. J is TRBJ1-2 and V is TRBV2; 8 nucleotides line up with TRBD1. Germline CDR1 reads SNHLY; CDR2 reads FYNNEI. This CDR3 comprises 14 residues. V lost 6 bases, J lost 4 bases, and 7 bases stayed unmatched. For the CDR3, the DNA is TGTGCCAGCAGGGCGGACAGGGAGAGCTATGGCTACACCTTC. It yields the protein CASRADRESYGYTF.

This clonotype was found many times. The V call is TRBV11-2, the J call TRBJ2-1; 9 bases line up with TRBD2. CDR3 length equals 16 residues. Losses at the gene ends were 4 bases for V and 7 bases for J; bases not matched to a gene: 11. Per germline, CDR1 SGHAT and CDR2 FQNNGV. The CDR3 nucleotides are TGTGCCAGCAGCTCCTACCATAGCGGGAGCCCGAATGAGCAGTTCTTC. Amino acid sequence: CASSSYHSGSPNEQFF.

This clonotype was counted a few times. The CDR3, as DNA: TGTGCCAGTAGTTTTAAATCCAGGACAGAAACAGATACGCAGTATTTT. It specifies CASSFKSRTETDTQYF. The J gene is TRBJ2-3, the V gene TRBV19; tentatively, D is TRBD1 (6 bases). V lost 5 bases to trimming and J lost 3 bases, with 18 bases between them. The germline V gene has CDR1 LNHDA and CDR2 SQIVND (reference sequence). The CDR3 sequence is 16 residues long.

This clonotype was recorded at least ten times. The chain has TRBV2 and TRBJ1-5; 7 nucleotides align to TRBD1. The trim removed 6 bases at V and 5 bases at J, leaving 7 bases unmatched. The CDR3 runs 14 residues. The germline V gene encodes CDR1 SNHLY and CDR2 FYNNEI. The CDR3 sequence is CASRPGQADQPQHF. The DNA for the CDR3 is TGTGCCAGCAGGCCTGGACAGGCGGATCAGCCCCAGCATTTT.

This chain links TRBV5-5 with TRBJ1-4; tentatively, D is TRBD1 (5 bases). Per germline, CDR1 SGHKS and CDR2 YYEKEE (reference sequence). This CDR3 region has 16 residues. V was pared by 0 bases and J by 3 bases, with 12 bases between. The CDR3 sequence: CASSLGGRAANEKLFF. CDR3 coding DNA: TGTGCCAGCAGCTTGGGCGGCAGGGCGGCTAATGAAAAACTGTTTTTT.

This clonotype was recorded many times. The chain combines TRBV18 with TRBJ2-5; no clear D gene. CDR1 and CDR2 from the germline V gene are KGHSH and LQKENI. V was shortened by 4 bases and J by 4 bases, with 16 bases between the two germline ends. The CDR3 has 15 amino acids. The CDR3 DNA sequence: TGTGCCAGCTCACTTGGGTCGAACCGTCCAGAGACCCAGTACTTC. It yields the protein CASSLGSNRPETQYF.

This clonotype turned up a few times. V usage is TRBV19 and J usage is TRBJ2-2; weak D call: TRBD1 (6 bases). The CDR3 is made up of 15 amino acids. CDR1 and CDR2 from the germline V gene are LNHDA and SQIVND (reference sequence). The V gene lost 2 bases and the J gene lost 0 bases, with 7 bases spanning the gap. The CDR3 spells CASSIRDTNTGELFF. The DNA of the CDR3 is TGTGCCAGTAGTATACGGGACACGAACACCGGGGAGCTGTTTTTT.

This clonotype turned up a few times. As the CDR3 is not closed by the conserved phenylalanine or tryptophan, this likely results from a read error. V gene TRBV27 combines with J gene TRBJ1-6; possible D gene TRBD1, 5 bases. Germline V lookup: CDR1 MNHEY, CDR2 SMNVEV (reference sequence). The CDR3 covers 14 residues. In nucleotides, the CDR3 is TGTACCAGCGCATCAGGGATGCGAAATTCACCCCTCCACTCT. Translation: CTSASGMRNSPLHS.

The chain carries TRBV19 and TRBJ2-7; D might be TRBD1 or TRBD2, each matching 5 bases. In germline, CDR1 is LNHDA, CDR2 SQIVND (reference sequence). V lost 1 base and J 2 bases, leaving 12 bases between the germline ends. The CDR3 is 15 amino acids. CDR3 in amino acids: CASSIGPGDPYEQYF. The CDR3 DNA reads TGTGCCAGTAGTATAGGTCCCGGGGACCCCTACGAGCAGTACTTC.

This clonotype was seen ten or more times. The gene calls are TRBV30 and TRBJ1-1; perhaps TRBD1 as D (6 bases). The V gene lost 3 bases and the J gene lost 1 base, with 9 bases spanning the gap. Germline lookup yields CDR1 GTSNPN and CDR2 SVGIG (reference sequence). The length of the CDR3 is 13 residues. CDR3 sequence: CAWRRTANTEAFF. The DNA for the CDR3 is TGTGCCTGGAGGAGGACAGCGAACACTGAAGCTTTCTTT.

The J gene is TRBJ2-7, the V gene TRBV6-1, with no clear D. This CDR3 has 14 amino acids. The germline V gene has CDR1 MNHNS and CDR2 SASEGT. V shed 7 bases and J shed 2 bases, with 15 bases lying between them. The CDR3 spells CASMLMGGAYEQYF. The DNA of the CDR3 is TGTGCCAGCATGCTTATGGGCGGAGCCTACGAGCAGTACTTC.

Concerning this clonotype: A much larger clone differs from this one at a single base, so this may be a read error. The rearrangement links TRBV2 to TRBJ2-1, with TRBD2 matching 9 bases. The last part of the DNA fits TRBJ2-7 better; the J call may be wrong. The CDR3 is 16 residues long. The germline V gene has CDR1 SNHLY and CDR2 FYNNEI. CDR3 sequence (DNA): TGTGCCAGCAGTGATAGGGCGGGAGGGGGATACAATGAGCAGTACTTC. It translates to CASSDRAGGGYNEQYF.

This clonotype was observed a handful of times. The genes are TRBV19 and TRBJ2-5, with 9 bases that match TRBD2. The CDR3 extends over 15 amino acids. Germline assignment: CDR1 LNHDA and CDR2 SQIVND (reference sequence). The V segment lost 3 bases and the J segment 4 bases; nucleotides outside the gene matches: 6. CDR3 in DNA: TGTGCCAGTAGTATTGGCGGGAGGGCCGTAGAGACCCAGTACTTC. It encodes CASSIGGRAVETQYF.

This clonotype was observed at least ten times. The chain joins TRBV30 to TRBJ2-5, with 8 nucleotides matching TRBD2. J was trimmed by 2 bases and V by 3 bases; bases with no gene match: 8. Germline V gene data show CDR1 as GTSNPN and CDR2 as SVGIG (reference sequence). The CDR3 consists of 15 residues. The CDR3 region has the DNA TGTGCCTGGAGCCATAGCGGGATCCAGCAAGAGACCCAGTACTTC. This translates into CAWSHSGIQQETQYF.

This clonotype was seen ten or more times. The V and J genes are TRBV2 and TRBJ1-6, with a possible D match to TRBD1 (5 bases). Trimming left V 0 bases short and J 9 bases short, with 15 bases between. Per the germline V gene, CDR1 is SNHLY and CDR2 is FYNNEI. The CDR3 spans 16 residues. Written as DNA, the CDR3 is TGTGCCAGCAGTGAAGCAGACAGCCCAAGGGGTTCACCCCTCCACTTT. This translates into CASSEADSPRGSPLHF.

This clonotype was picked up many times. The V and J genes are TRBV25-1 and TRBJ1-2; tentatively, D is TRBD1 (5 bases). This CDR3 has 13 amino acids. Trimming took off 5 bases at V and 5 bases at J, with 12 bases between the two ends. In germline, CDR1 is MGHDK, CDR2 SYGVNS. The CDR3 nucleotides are TGTGCCAGCAGTCAACAGGATCGGTATGGCTACACCTTC. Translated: CASSQQDRYGYTF.

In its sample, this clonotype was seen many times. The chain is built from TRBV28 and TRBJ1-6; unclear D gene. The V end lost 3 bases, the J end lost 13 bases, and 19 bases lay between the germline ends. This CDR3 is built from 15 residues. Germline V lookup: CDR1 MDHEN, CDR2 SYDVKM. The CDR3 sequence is CASSLFDTPRPPLHF. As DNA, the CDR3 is TGTGCCAGCAGTTTGTTCGACACCCCCAGACCTCCCCTCCACTTT.